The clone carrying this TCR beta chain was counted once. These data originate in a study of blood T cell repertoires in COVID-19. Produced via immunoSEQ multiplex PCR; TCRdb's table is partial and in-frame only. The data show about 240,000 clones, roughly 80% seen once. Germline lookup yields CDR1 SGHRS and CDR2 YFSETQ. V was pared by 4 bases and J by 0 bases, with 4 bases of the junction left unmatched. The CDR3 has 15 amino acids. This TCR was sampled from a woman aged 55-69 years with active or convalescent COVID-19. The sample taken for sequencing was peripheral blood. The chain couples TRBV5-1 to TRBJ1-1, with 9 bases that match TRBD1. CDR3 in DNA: TGCGCCAGCAGCCGTGACAGGGGGATGAACACTGAAGCTTTCTTT. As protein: CASSRDRGMNTEAFF.